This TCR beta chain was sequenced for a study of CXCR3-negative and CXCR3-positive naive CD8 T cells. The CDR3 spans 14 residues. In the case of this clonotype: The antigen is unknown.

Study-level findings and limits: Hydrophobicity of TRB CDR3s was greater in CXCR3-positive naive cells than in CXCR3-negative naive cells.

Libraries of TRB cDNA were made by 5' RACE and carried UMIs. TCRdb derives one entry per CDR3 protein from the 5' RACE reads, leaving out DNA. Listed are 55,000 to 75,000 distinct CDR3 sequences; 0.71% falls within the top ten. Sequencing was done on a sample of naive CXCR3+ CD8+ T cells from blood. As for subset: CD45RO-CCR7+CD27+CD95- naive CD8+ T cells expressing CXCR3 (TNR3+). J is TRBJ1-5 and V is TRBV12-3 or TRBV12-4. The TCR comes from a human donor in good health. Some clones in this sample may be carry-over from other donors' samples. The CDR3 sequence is CASSSLGSNQPQHF.